Listed below are T cell receptor beta chains from one sample, sequenced in a study of blood T cell repertoires in COVID-19. Profiling relied on immunoSEQ multiplex PCR, and the TCRdb table lists in-frame clones only, not all of them. The table shows around 200,000 clones, with roughly nine tenths occurring only once. The sequencing sample was made of peripheral blood. These receptors were taken from a man between 40 and 49 years old with acute or convalescent COVID-19. The CDR3 runs from the conserved cysteine through the conserved F or W. Each record gives: V gene, CDR3 length, J gene, D gene, clone size, CDR3 protein, CDR3 DNA. A D gene is named only where the DNA matches it firmly. Where a row states a size, it is once, few, many or the class of an expanded clone; other rows omit it.

v_gene: TRBV27
len: 15
j_gene: TRBJ2-2
d_gene: TRBD2
abundance: -
CDR3aa: CASSPSGSLTGELFF
CDR3nt: TGTGCCAGCAGCCCAAGCGGGAGTCTCACCGGGGAGCTGTTTTTT

v_gene: TRBV7-9
len: 15
j_gene: TRBJ2-3
d_gene: -
abundance: -
CDR3aa: CASSSAQGGTDTQYF
CDR3nt: TGTGCCAGCAGCTCCGCCCAGGGCGGTACAGATACGCAGTATTTT

v_gene: TRBV6-5
len: 16
j_gene: TRBJ1-3
d_gene: -
abundance: -
CDR3aa: CASSYSGGRGGNTIYF
CDR3nt: TGTGCCAGCAGTTACTCGGGAGGGAGGGGTGGAAACACCATATATTTT

v_gene: TRBV2
len: 14
j_gene: TRBJ2-7
d_gene: TRBD2
abundance: -
CDR3aa: CASRRTSFFGEQYF
CDR3nt: TGTGCCAGCAGGAGGACTAGCTTTTTCGGGGAGCAGTACTTC

v_gene: TRBV6-5
len: 16
j_gene: TRBJ2-6
d_gene: TRBD2
abundance: -
CDR3aa: CASSYSGSGGANVLTF
CDR3nt: TGTGCCAGCAGTTACTCCGGTAGCGGGGGGGCCAACGTCCTGACTTTC

v_gene: TRBV7-9
len: 16
j_gene: TRBJ2-7
d_gene: -
abundance: -
CDR3aa: CASSLLGRGISYEQYF
CDR3nt: TGTGCCAGCAGCTTGTTAGGCAGGGGAATCTCCTACGAGCAGTACTTC

v_gene: TRBV4-1
len: 14
j_gene: TRBJ1-2
d_gene: TRBD1
abundance: -
CDR3aa: CASSQPDRGYGYTF
CDR3nt: TGCGCCAGCAGCCAACCCGACAGGGGTTATGGCTACACCTTC

v_gene: TRBV27
len: 18
j_gene: TRBJ2-2
d_gene: TRBD1
abundance: -
CDR3aa: CASSFGWGQLKNTGELFF
CDR3nt: TGTGCCAGCAGTTTTGGGTGGGGACAGCTTAAGAACACCGGGGAGCTGTTTTTT

v_gene: TRBV6-1
len: 16
j_gene: TRBJ1-2
d_gene: TRBD1
abundance: few
CDR3aa: CASSEGVGRGPYGYTF
CDR3nt: TGTGCCAGCAGTGAAGGGGTGGGCAGGGGGCCCTATGGCTACACCTTC

v_gene: TRBV19
len: 16
j_gene: TRBJ2-2
d_gene: -
abundance: -
CDR3aa: CASSTSGVALTGELFF
CDR3nt: TGTGCCAGTAGTACCTCCGGGGTAGCCCTCACCGGGGAGCTGTTTTTT

v_gene: TRBV19
len: 13
j_gene: TRBJ2-5
d_gene: -
abundance: -
CDR3aa: CASRGELGETQYF
CDR3nt: TGTGCCAGCCGTGGGGAGTTAGGAGAGACCCAGTACTTC

v_gene: TRBV4-1
len: 14
j_gene: TRBJ2-5
d_gene: -
abundance: -
CDR3aa: CASSQGRGRETQYF
CDR3nt: TGCGCCAGCAGCCAAGGTCGGGGGAGAGAGACCCAGTACTTC

v_gene: TRBV12-3/TRBV12-4
len: 13
j_gene: TRBJ1-5
d_gene: -
abundance: -
CDR3aa: CASSRWGMQPQHF
CDR3nt: TGTGCCAGCAGCCGTTGGGGCATGCAGCCCCAGCATTTT

v_gene: TRBV18
len: 15
j_gene: TRBJ2-7
d_gene: TRBD1
abundance: -
CDR3aa: CASSLGQGPPWEQYF
CDR3nt: TGTGCCAGCTCACTAGGACAGGGGCCCCCCTGGGAGCAGTACTTC

v_gene: TRBV6-1
len: 14
j_gene: TRBJ1-6
d_gene: -
abundance: -
CDR3aa: CASSEWSIDSPLHF
CDR3nt: TGTGCCAGCAGTGAATGGAGTATAGATTCACCCCTCCACTTT

v_gene: TRBV27
len: 15
j_gene: TRBJ1-4
d_gene: -
abundance: -
CDR3aa: CASSPNFATNEKLFF
CDR3nt: TGTGCCAGCAGTCCCAATTTTGCAACTAATGAAAAACTGTTTTTT

v_gene: TRBV12-3/TRBV12-4
len: 12
j_gene: TRBJ1-1
d_gene: TRBD1
abundance: -
CDR3aa: CASNLQGFEAFF
CDR3nt: TGTGCCAGCAACCTACAGGGGTTTGAAGCTTTCTTT

v_gene: TRBV4-3
len: 15
j_gene: TRBJ1-3
d_gene: -
abundance: -
CDR3aa: CASSQTLSSGNTIYF
CDR3nt: TGCGCCAGCAGCCAAACGCTTAGCTCTGGAAACACCATATATTTT

v_gene: TRBV10-1
len: 14
j_gene: TRBJ1-2
d_gene: TRBD1
abundance: -
CDR3aa: CASSPGTGPYGYTF
CDR3nt: TGCGCCAGCAGCCCCGGGACAGGCCCCTATGGCTACACCTTC

v_gene: TRBV12-3/TRBV12-4
len: 13
j_gene: TRBJ1-1
d_gene: TRBD1
abundance: -
CDR3aa: CASSRGTGLEAFF
CDR3nt: TGTGCCAGCAGCCGAGGGACAGGCCTTGAAGCTTTCTTT

v_gene: TRBV5-1
len: 13
j_gene: TRBJ2-5
d_gene: TRBD1
abundance: -
CDR3aa: CASSLRQGETQYF
CDR3nt: TGCGCCAGCAGCTTGCGACAGGGAGAGACCCAGTACTTC

v_gene: TRBV10-1
len: 15
j_gene: TRBJ2-2
d_gene: TRBD2
abundance: -
CDR3aa: CASSALAGGRGELFF
CDR3nt: TGCGCCAGCAGCGCTCTAGCGGGGGGTCGTGGGGAGCTGTTTTTT